This T cell receptor beta chain comes out of a study of CD8 T cells in Susac syndrome. Study-level results: Clonal expansion did not appear in Susac syndrome CD4+ T cell repertoires.

Reverse transcription of about 0.45 to 1 ug RNA used random hexamers. By means of immunoSEQ multiplex PCR, TCR beta CDR3 spanning 54 Vbeta and 13 Jbeta underwent amplification. A single record per CDR3 protein comes from TCRdb applying MiXCR to the immunoSEQ multiplex PCR reads. The sample shows some 110,000 distinct CDR3 sequences, roughly 95% of them seen only once. A word on this clonotype: What it recognizes is unknown.

The CDR3 runs to 15 residues. Looked up from germline, CDR1 is SGDLS and CDR2 is YYNGEE. Trimming pared 0 bases from V and 8 bases from J, leaving 15 bases between. Negative isolation was applied to CD8+ and CD4+ T cells, and FACS enrichment was applied to TEMRA cells. The chain couples TRBV9 to TRBJ2-1; D may be TRBD2 (5 bases). The sequence was collected from a human donor with Susac syndrome. Sequencing was performed on CD4+ T cells from PBMCs. The CDR3 nucleotides read TGTGCCAGCAGCGTAGTTTCGGGAAGTATAGATGAGCAGTTCTTC. Residues: CASSVVSGSIDEQFF.